This T cell receptor beta chain was observed in a study of blood T cell repertoires in COVID-19. The CDR3 contains 16 residues. J was trimmed by 1 base and V by 4 bases; bases with no gene match: 8. Germline lookup yields CDR1 LNHDA and CDR2 SQIVND (reference sequence). Authors' processing steps: Using reference gene primer amplification, nucleated cell counts were estimated. Measured with immunoSEQ multiplex PCR; TCRdb has only the in-frame clones, and not every one. V, J and clone size are those of that table, while D and trimming were read from the DNA. The repertoire holds 150,000 to 180,000 clones, with around 79% as singletons.

The receptor comes from a man at least 80 years old with acute or convalescent COVID-19. Sequencing was done on a sample of peripheral blood. This chain links TRBV19 with TRBJ1-1; the match to TRBD1 covers 8 bases. The chain's CDR3 is CASSTERTGTNTEAFF. CDR3 nucleotides: TGTGCCAGTAGTACCGAGCGGACAGGGACGAACACTGAAGCTTTCTTT.